This TCR beta chain was retrieved from a study of cytotoxic CD8 clonotypes in ibrutinib-treated CLL. About the study: Sequencing produced an average of roughly 270,000 productive templates and approximately 100,000 productive rearrangements per sample.

Regarding the study as a whole: The public clonotypes identified were infrequent and showed contraction or stability on treatment.

For this clone: Its antigen is unknown.

Assay: immunoSEQ multiplex PCR; the TCRdb copy retains only in-frame clones and omits some. The sample has about 140,000 clones; 70% to 80% are singletons. CDR1 and CDR2 (germline): SEHNR, FQNEAQ (reference sequence). V was pared by 6 bases and J by 9 bases, with 11 bases between. The CDR3 is 11 residues long. The source material was PBMCs, sampled after 12 months of ibrutinib treatment. The chain employs TRBV7-9 and TRBJ2-5; D might be TRBD1 (5 bases). The clonotype comes from a human donor with chronic lymphocytic leukemia. In nucleotides, the CDR3 is TGTGCCAGCAGTATTGAAGGGGCCCAGTACTTC. Translated, it gives CASSIEGAQYF.